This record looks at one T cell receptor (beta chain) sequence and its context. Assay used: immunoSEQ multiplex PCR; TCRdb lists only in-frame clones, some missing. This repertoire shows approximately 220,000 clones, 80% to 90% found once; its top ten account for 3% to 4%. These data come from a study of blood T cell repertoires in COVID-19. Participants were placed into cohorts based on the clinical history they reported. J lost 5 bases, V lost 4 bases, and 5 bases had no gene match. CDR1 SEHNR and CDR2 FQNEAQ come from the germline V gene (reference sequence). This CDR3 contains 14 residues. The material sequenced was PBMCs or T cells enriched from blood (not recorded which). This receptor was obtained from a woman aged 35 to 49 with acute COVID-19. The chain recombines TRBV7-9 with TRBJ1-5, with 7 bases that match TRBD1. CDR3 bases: TGTGCCAGCAGCTCCACAGGGGTCGATCAGCCCCAGCATTTT. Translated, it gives CASSSTGVDQPQHF. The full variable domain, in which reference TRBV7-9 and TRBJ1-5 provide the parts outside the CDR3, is DTGVSQNPRHKITKRGQNVTFRCDPISEHNRLYWYRQTLGQGPEFLTYFQNEAQLEKSRLLSDRFSAERPKGSFSTLEIQRTEQGDSAMYLCASSSTGVDQPQHFGDGTRLSIL.